The rows below give T cell receptor beta chains drawn from one sample of a study of shared clonotypes between healthy human individuals. TCRdb's table, derived via immunoSEQ multiplex PCR, lists solely in-frame clones and lacks some. The sample lists more than 2 million clones; roughly 94% were seen once. The sequencing sample was made of naive CD4+ T cells sorted from blood. The source of these receptors is a man aged 18 to 29 in good health. The CDR3 runs from the conserved cysteine through the conserved F or W. A D gene is named only where the DNA matches it firmly. Clone size, where shown, is once, few, many, or a class for clones that have expanded.

>once|TRBJ2-7|.|TRBV27
TGTGCCAGCAGTTCCCCGGGACAAGCAGGCTACGAGCAGTACTTC
CASSSPGQAGYEQYF
>.|TRBJ2-6|.|TRBV2
TGTGCCAGCAGGGGATACGAGAGGGCAGGGTCTCGCTCTGGGGCCAACGTCCTGACTTTC
CASRGYERAGSRSGANVLTF
>few|TRBJ2-3|.|TRBV30
TGTGCCTGGGGCCCTAGCACAGATACGCAGTATTTT
CAWGPSTDTQYF
>.|TRBJ1-2|.|TRBV20-1
TGCAGTGCTAGAGGGCCGTATGGCTACACCTTC
CSARGPYGYTF
>once|TRBJ2-5|TRBD2|TRBV6-5
TGTGCCAGCAGCCGACTAGCGGGAATACAAGAGACCCAGTACTTC
CASSRLAGIQETQYF
>.|TRBJ1-4|.|TRBV15
TGTGCCACCAGCAGAGATCGGGCTGACTATGAAAAACTGTTTTTT
CATSRDRADYEKLFF
>.|TRBJ2-7|.|TRBV11-3
TGTGCCAGCAGCTTAGACCTAGTAGGCGAGCAGTACTTC
CASSLDLVGEQYF
>.|TRBJ1-2|.|TRBV4-3
TGCGCCAGCAGCCAAGATGGAGCAGGAACTTATGGCTACACCTTC
CASSQDGAGTYGYTF
>.|TRBJ1-3|.|TRBV10-3
TGTGCCATCAGTGAGGGACTGTCCTCTGGAAACACCATATATTTT
CAISEGLSSGNTIYF
>.|TRBJ2-1|.|TRBV29-1
TGCAGCGTTGAAGATAACGGGAATGAGCAGTTCTTC
CSVEDNGNEQFF
>.|TRBJ1-4|.|TRBV2
TGTGCCAGCAGTGAAAGTCGGGAAAAACTGTTTTTT
CASSESREKLFF
>.|TRBJ2-7|TRBD2|TRBV7-2
TGTGCCAGCAGCTTAGTGGGAGCGGGGACCTCCTACGAGCAGTACTTC
CASSLVGAGTSYEQYF
>.|TRBJ2-1|TRBD2|TRBV9
TGTGCCAGCAGCGTACGTAGCGGGTGGGGGGATGAGCAGTTCTTC
CASSVRSGWGDEQFF
>.|TRBJ1-6|TRBD1|TRBV5-3
TGTGCCAGAAGCTTGAGACAGGGTACTTCACCCCTCCACTTT
CARSLRQGTSPLHF
>.|TRBJ2-7|TRBD2|TRBV4-2
TGTGCCAGCAGCCCAACGGGGGCGGGGGGGCCCCCCTACGAGCAGTACTTC
CASSPTGAGGPPYEQYF
>.|TRBJ2-1|.|TRBV4-1
TGCGCCAGCAGCCAAGGCGGACATGGGGATGAGCAGTTCTTC
CASSQGGHGDEQFF
>.|TRBJ2-2|TRBD1|TRBV5-4
TGTGCCAGCAGCCCCCCGGGACAGGGGCGAACCGGGGAGCTGTTTTTT
CASSPPGQGRTGELFF
>.|TRBJ2-2|.|TRBV9
TGTGCCAGCAGCGTAGCTACCTGGGGTTGGAGTAACACCGGGGAGCTGTTTTTT
CASSVATWGWSNTGELFF
>.|TRBJ2-7|.|TRBV30
TGTGCCTGGGGGAGGACATACGAGCAGTACTTC
CAWGRTYEQYF
>.|TRBJ1-3|TRBD1|TRBV7-2
TGTGCCAGCAGCTCAACAGGGGTCGGAAACACCATATATTTT
CASSSTGVGNTIYF
>.|TRBJ2-3|.|TRBV6-5
TGTGCCAGCAGTCCCCCGGGACTTGACACAGATACGCAGTATTTT
CASSPPGLDTDTQYF
>.|TRBJ1-4|.|TRBV15
TGTGCCACCAGCAGGGGTGACGTAAGGCCTGAAAAACTGTTTTTT
CATSRGDVRPEKLFF
>.|TRBJ2-1|TRBD2|TRBV6-1
TGTGCCAGCAGCAGGCTAGCGGACCTCTTTAGTGAGCAGTTCTTC
CASSRLADLFSEQFF
>once|TRBJ2-2|.|TRBV10-3
TGTGCCATCAGTGACAGGGGGGCTCCTTTCGGGGAGCTGTTTTTT
CAISDRGAPFGELFF
>.|TRBJ2-3|.|TRBV7-9
TGTGCCAGCAGCATAGGTGGAAGCACAGATACGCAGTATTTT
CASSIGGSTDTQYF
>.|TRBJ2-7|TRBD1|TRBV6-5
TGTGCCAGCAGCCGGGACAGGGACCTACAGTACTTC
CASSRDRDLQYF
>.|TRBJ1-5|.|TRBV4-1
TGCGCCAGCAGCCAAGTCACGGGAGCAACTACCCGCCAGCATTTT
CASSQVTGATTRQHF
>.|TRBJ2-3|TRBD1|TRBV5-1
TGCGCCACCTCTGACAGGGGGCAAGGAGATACGCAGTATTTT
CATSDRGQGDTQYF
>.|TRBJ2-7|TRBD1|TRBV19
TGTGCCAGTAGTTCGGCGACAGGGAACTACGAGCAGTACTTC
CASSSATGNYEQYF
>.|TRBJ2-1|TRBD1|TRBV11-2
TGTGCCAGCAGCTCGGGACAGGGGAGCGGGATACGGCAGTTCTTC
CASSSGQGSGIRQFF
>.|TRBJ1-2|.|TRBV5-1
TGCGCCAGCAGCTTGAGCAGCACTAACTATGGCTACACCTTC
CASSLSSTNYGYTF
>few|TRBJ1-1|TRBD1|TRBV5-8
TGTGCCAGCAGCTTTGGGGACAGGGGGAACACTGAAGCTTTCTTT
CASSFGDRGNTEAFF
>.|TRBJ1-2|TRBD1|TRBV7-2
TGTGCCAGCAGCATACAGGGGGTTAGGAAGGGCTACACCTTC
CASSIQGVRKGYTF
>.|TRBJ1-2|TRBD1|TRBV7-2
TGTGCCAGTAGCTTATCGGGACAGGGCTATGGCTACACCTTC
CASSLSGQGYGYTF
>.|TRBJ1-5|.|TRBV7-8
TGTGCCAGCAGCCCGGGACGGGATCAGCCCCAGCATTTT
CASSPGRDQPQHF
>.|TRBJ2-5|TRBD2|TRBV10-3
TGTGCCATCAAGAAGGGGCTAGCGGAAGAGACCCAGTACTTC
CAIKKGLAEETQYF
>.|TRBJ2-5|.|TRBV28
TGTGCCAGCAATTCAGGGTGGGGAGAGACCCAGTACTTC
CASNSGWGETQYF
>.|TRBJ1-1|.|TRBV10-2
TGCGCCAGCAGTGATATAAGGTGGGACACTGAAGCTTTCTTT
CASSDIRWDTEAFF
>once|TRBJ1-2|.|TRBV6-5
TGTGCCAGCAGTTACACGGCAGGGTGGCTCTTC
CASSYTAGWLF
>few|TRBJ1-2|.|TRBV19
TGTGCCAGTAGTAATACAGGGTACGGTGGCTACACCTTC
CASSNTGYGGYTF
>.|TRBJ1-3|.|TRBV2
TGTGCCACCCCGGGGGGGATCTCTGGAAACACCATATATTTT
CATPGGISGNTIYF
>.|TRBJ2-3|.|TRBV18
TGTGCCAGCTCACCACCGAGTAGGGATACGCAGTATTTT
CASSPPSRDTQYF
>.|TRBJ2-1|TRBD2|TRBV5-1
TGCGCCAGCACCCTTACGCGGGGGGCCCCTTACAATGAGCAGTTCTTC
CASTLTRGAPYNEQFF
>.|TRBJ2-3|.|TRBV10-3
TGTGCCATCCGGCCAGGGGATTATAGCACAGATACGCAGTATTTT
CAIRPGDYSTDTQYF